This T cell receptor beta chain was documented in a study of shared clonotypes between healthy human individuals. Study-level findings and limits: A small donor pool kept down the genetic and exposure-history diversity that was represented. Sorted-subset sequencing was shown by rarefaction to be incomplete despite large depth. Sharing of clonotypes among donors was expected to vary with sequencing depth.

In the CD4+ fraction, cells were divided into CD45RA+ naive and CD45RA-negative memory subsets. V was trimmed by 3 bases and J by 5 bases, leaving 11 bases between them. Germline assignment: CDR1 KGHSH and CDR2 LQKENI. There are 14 residues in the CDR3. As regards this clone: The antigen is unknown.

This table comes from immunoSEQ multiplex PCR, and its TCRdb copy is limited to in-frame clones, with some not included. The data show approximately 1.1 million clones, 70% to 80% seen once. The chain carries TRBV18 and TRBJ2-1; D possibly corresponds to TRBD2 (5 bases). The sample was memory CD4+ T cells from PBMCs. This sample's subset: CD45RA-negative fraction. The TCR originated in a man younger than 35 in good health. Some clones in this sample may be carry-over from other donors' samples. The CDR3 nucleotides read TGTGCCAGCTCACCTACGGTGAGGGACAATGAGCAGTTCTTC. Translation gives CASSPTVRDNEQFF.